The next 15 T cell receptor beta chains were all read from a single sample in a study of blood T cell repertoires in COVID-19. Repertoires were generated with immunoSEQ multiplex PCR, while TCRdb's copy carries only in-frame clones and drops some. Here the sample spans roughly 120,000 clones, 83% being singletons. Material for sequencing was peripheral blood. The receptors here all came from a man aged 30-40 years with acute or convalescent COVID-19.

The J gene is TRBJ1-5, the V gene TRBV6-5; no reliable D call. This CDR3 has 15 residues. Trimming shortened V by 6 bases and J by 2 bases, and 14 bases separated the two germline ends. Looked up from germline, CDR1 is MNHEY and CDR2 is SVGAGI. CDR3 DNA sequence: TGTGCCAGCAGCCCCGGAGGGTATGGCAATCAGCCCCAGCATTTT. It yields the protein CASSPGGYGNQPQHF.

This chain joins TRBV5-6 and TRBJ2-2; 7 nucleotides agree with TRBD2. V lost 4 bases, J lost 9 bases, and 15 bases stayed unmatched. The germline V gene has CDR1 SGHDT and CDR2 YYEEEE. The CDR3 covers 16 residues. The CDR3, as DNA: TGTGCCAGCAGCAGACGACTAGCTGACCCTCTCCGGGAGCTGTTTTTT. Translating gives CASSRRLADPLRELFF.

In this sample, this clone turned up once. The CDR3 region is CAIRTEGNTIYF. CDR3 nucleotides: TGTGCCATCAGGACAGAAGGAAACACCATATATTTT. This sequence joins TRBV10-3 and TRBJ1-3; possible D gene TRBD1, 5 bases. CDR1 and CDR2 from the germline V gene are ENHRY and SYGVKD. V lost 6 bases, J lost 4 bases, and 7 bases lay in between. This CDR3 comprises 12 residues.

The V gene is TRBV7-9, the J gene TRBJ2-3, with TRBD2 identical over 11 bases. This CDR3 is built from 16 residues. Germline CDR1 reads SEHNR; CDR2 reads FQNEAQ (reference sequence). Germline trimming cut 5 bases from V and 6 bases from J; bases unmatched to any gene: 10. The CDR3 protein is CASSPSASGRFDTQYF. The CDR3 coding sequence is TGTGCCAGCAGCCCTTCGGCTAGCGGGAGGTTTGATACGCAGTATTTT.

V usage is TRBV6-5 and J usage is TRBJ1-2; 10 bases line up with TRBD1. Germline loops: CDR1 MNHEY, CDR2 SVGAGI. The CDR3 extends over 13 amino acids. Trimming removed 6 bases from V and 10 bases from J; junction bases left unmatched: 8. The CDR3 DNA sequence: TGTGCCAGCAGGCTGGGACAGGGGAAACTCTACACCTTC. As protein: CASRLGQGKLYTF.

The J gene is TRBJ2-3, the V gene TRBV27; TRBD2 matches at 11 bases. The germline V gene has CDR1 MNHEY and CDR2 SMNVEV (reference sequence). J was trimmed by 2 bases and V by 7 bases; bases with no gene match: 8. The CDR3 totals 16 residues. The CDR3 is CASTQGTSGYTDTQYF. The CDR3 bases are TGTGCCAGCACCCAGGGGACTAGCGGTTACACAGATACGCAGTATTTT.

The chain recombines TRBV19 with TRBJ1-5; D unclear. Germline CDR1 and CDR2: LNHDA and SQIVND (reference sequence). The V gene lost 1 base and the J gene lost 7 bases, with 11 bases spanning the gap. This CDR3 contains 14 residues. Here the CDR3 DNA reads TGTGCCAGTAGTATAGGCCACAATAAGCAGCCCCAGCATTTT. Translated, it gives CASSIGHNKQPQHF.

The chain has TRBV3-1 (or the pseudogene TRBV3-2) and TRBJ2-3; 11 bases match TRBD2. The germline gives CDR1 LGHDT, CDR2 YNNKEL (reference sequence). J gave up 6 bases and V 0 bases, and 8 bases lay outside the gene matches. CDR3 length: 17 residues. The chain's CDR3 is CASSQESSGGASDTQYF. DNA of the CDR3: TGTGCCAGCAGCCAAGAGAGTAGCGGGGGGGCCTCGGATACGCAGTATTTT.

CDR3: CATSALLAAQETQYF. CDR3 sequence (DNA): TGTGCCACCAGCGCCCTACTAGCGGCTCAAGAGACCCAGTACTTC. The V and J genes are TRBV15 and TRBJ2-5; 8 nucleotides align to TRBD2. Germline V gene sequence: CDR1 LNHNV, CDR2 YYDKDF (reference sequence). Losses at the gene ends were 5 bases for V and 2 bases for J; bases not matched to a gene: 7. The CDR3 totals 15 residues.

The V gene is TRBV14, the J gene TRBJ2-7; a weak D match, TRBD1 (7 bases). V lost 2 bases to trimming and J lost 2 bases, with 13 bases between them. The CDR3 spans 15 residues. CDR1 and CDR2 from the germline V gene are SGHDN and FVKESK. The CDR3 coding sequence is TGTGCCAGCAGCCAACGACAGGGAGGTACCTACGAGCAGTACTTC. It is translated as CASSQRQGGTYEQYF.

The genes are TRBV15 and TRBJ2-7, with D tentatively TRBD1 (5 bases). Trimming pared 1 base from V and 3 bases from J, leaving 16 bases between. Germline V gives CDR1 LNHNV, CDR2 YYDKDF (reference sequence). The length of the CDR3 is 16 residues. The CDR3 DNA reads as TGTGCCACCAGCAGAGGGGGCAAGGACATCTTCTACGAGCAGTACTTC. Protein: CATSRGGKDIFYEQYF.

This chain joins TRBV6-5 and TRBJ1-6; D might be TRBD1 (6 bases). The germline gives CDR1 MNHEY, CDR2 SVGAGI. The CDR3 sequence is 13 residues long. V was clipped by 0 bases and J by 13 bases, with 10 bases between them. CDR3 in amino acids: CASSYSPTGPLHF. DNA for the CDR3: TGTGCCAGCAGTTACTCTCCCACAGGGCCCCTCCACTTT.

The chain links TRBV5-1 to TRBJ1-2; D possibly corresponds to TRBD1 (5 bases). The V end lost 0 bases, the J end lost 4 bases, and 7 bases lay between the germline ends. CDR3 size: 13 residues. CDR1 and CDR2 from the germline V gene are SGHRS and YFSETQ. The CDR3 sequence is CASSLDGGYGYTF. In DNA form, the CDR3 reads TGCGCCAGCAGCTTGGACGGGGGCTATGGCTACACCTTC.

This sequence joins TRBV2 and TRBJ1-1; TRBD1 matches 7 bases. Trimming took 5 bases from V and 0 from J; bases not matched to a gene: 3. Germline V gene lookup returns CDR1 SNHLY and CDR2 FYNNEI. The CDR3 has 14 residues. The CDR3 DNA reads TGTGCCAGCAGTAGCGACAGGGTGAACACTGAAGCTTTCTTT. This sequence encodes CASSSDRVNTEAFF.

The chain recombines TRBV29-1 with TRBJ2-3; D unresolved. This CDR3 comprises 14 residues. With 1 base removed from V and 4 bases from J, the gap between germline ends came to 12 bases. Germline-derived CDR1 and CDR2 are SQVTM and ANQGSEA. CDR3 region: CSVEGLDRPDTQYF. Written as DNA, the CDR3 is TGCAGCGTTGAAGGGCTAGACCGCCCAGATACGCAGTATTTT.